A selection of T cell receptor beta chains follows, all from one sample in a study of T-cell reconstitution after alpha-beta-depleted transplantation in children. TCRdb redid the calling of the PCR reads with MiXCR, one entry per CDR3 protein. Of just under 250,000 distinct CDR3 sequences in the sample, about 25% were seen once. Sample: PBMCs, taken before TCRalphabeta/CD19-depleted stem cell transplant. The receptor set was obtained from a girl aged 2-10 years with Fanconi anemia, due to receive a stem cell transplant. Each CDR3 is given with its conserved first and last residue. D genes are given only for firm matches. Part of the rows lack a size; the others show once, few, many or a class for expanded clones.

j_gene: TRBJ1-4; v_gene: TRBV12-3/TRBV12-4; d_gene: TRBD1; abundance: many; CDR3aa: CASRLGQGREKLFF; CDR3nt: TGTGCCAGCAGGTTGGGACAGGGTAGGGAAAAACTGTTTTTT
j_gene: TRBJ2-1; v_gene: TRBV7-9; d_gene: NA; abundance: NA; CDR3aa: CASSVSGRGSNEQFF; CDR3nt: TGTGCCAGCAGCGTATCAGGGAGAGGGAGCAATGAGCAGTTCTTC
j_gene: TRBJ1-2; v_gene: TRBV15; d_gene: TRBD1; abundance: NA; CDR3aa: CATSPRTPRWTGYNYGYTF; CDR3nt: TGTGCCACCAGCCCGCGTACGCCCAGGTGGACAGGGTATAACTATGGCTACACCTTC
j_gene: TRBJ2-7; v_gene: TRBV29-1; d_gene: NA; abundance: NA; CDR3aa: CSVESGEKYPYEQYF; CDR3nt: TGCAGCGTTGAATCGGGGGAAAAATATCCCTACGAGCAGTACTTC
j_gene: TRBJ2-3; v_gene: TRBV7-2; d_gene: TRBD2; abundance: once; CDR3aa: CASSLNGGGTDTQYF; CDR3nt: TGTGCCAGCAGCTTAAATGGCGGGGGGACAGATACGCAGTATTTT
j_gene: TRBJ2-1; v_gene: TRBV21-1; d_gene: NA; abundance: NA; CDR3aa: CASSKGLDEDSFF; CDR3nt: TGTGCCAGCAGCAAAGGCCTAGACGAGGACAGTTTCTTC
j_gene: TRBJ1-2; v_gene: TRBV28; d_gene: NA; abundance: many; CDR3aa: CASKGNGYTF; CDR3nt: TGTGCCAGCAAGGGGAATGGCTACACCTTC
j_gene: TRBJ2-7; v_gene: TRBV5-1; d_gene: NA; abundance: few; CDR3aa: CASSLTYPGAQYEQYF; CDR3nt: TGCGCCAGCAGCTTGACATACCCGGGAGCCCAGTACGAGCAGTACTTC
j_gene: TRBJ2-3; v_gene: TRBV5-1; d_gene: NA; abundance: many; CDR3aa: CASSSPGLYTDTQYF; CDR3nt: TGCGCCAGCAGCTCACCGGGACTTTACACAGATACGCAGTATTTT
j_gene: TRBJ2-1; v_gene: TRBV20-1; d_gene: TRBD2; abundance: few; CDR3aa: CSASLAGGRVHEQFF; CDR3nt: TGCAGTGCTAGCCTAGCGGGAGGGAGGGTCCATGAGCAGTTCTTC
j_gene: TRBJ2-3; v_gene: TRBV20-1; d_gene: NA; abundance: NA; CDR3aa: CSALGVPGTDTQYF; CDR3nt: TGCAGTGCCTTAGGAGTGCCTGGCACAGATACGCAGTATTTT
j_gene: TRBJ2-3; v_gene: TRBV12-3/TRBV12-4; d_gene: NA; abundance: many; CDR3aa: CASSLVGRTDTQYF; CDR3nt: TGTGCCAGCAGTTTGGTTGGGCGAACAGATACGCAGTATTTT
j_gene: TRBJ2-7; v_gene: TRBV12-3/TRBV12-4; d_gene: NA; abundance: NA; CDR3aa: CASSLGYRRARPYF; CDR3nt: TGTGCCAGCAGTTTAGGCTACAGGCGCGCGAGGCCGTACTTC
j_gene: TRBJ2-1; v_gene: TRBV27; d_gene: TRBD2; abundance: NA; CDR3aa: CASRTARGGEENEQFF; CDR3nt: TGTGCCAGCAGAACCGCCCGGGGGGGCGAAGAAAATGAGCAGTTCTTC
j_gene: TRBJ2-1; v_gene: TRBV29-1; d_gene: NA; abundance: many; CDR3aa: CSVEPGSFNEQFF; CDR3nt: TGCAGCGTTGAACCTGGTTCTTTCAATGAGCAGTTCTTC
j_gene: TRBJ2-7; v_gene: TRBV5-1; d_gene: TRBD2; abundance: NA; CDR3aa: CASSVGGYEQYF; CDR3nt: TGCGCCAGCAGCGTGGGAGGGTACGAGCAGTACTTC
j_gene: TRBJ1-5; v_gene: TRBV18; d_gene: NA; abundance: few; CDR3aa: CASSPYRLHQSNQPQHF; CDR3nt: TGTGCCAGCTCACCTTACAGGTTACACCAAAGCAATCAGCCCCAGCATTTT
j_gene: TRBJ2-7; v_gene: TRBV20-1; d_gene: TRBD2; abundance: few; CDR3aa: CSASLAANYEQYF; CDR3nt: TGCAGTGCTAGTCTAGCGGCGAACTACGAGCAGTACTTC
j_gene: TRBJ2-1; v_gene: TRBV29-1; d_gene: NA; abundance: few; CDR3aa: CSFPGPGYNEQFF; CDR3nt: TGCAGCTTCCCCGGGCCGGGCTACAATGAGCAGTTCTTC
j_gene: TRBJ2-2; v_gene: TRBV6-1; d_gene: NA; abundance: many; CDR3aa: CASRTLIVTGELFF; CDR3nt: TGTGCCAGCAGAACCCTTATCGTGACCGGGGAGCTGTTTTTT
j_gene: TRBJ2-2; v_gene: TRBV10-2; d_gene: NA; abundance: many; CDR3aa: CASTLEAVTGELFF; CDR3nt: TGCGCCAGCACCTTAGAGGCAGTCACCGGGGAGCTGTTTTTT
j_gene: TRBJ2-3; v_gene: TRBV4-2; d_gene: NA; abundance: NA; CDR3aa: CASSQEGVQTDTQYF; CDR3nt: TGTGCCAGCAGCCAAGAGGGAGTCCAGACAGATACGCAGTATTTT
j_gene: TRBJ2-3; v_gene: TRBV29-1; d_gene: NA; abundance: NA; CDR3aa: CSVESWTDTQYF; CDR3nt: TGCAGCGTTGAATCTTGGACAGATACGCAGTATTTT
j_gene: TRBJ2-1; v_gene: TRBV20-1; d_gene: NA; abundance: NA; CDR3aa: CSARVFRGTNEQFF; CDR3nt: TGCAGTGCTAGAGTCTTTCGTGGAACAAATGAGCAGTTCTTC
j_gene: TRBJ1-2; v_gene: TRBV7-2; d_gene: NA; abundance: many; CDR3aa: CASSIGGGYGYTF; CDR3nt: TGTGCCAGCAGCATTGGAGGGGGCTATGGCTACACCTTC
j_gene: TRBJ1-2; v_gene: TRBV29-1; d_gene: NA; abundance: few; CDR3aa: CSVEDSGYTF; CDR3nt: TGCAGCGTTGAAGACAGTGGCTACACCTTC
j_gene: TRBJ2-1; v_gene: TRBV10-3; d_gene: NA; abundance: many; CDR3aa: CAIKDPRGVYNEQFF; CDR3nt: TGTGCCATCAAGGATCCCAGGGGAGTTTACAATGAGCAGTTCTTC
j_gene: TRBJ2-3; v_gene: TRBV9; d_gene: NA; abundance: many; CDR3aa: CASSVVADTQYF; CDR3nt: TGTGCCAGCAGCGTCGTGGCAGATACGCAGTATTTT
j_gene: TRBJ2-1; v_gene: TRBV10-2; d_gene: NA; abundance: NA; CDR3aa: CASSESNGGGQFF; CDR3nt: TGCGCCAGCAGTGAGTCGAATGGTGGTGGGCAGTTCTTC
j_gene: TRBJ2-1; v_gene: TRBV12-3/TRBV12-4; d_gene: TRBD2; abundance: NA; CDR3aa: CASRSRGLADYNEQFF; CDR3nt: TGTGCCAGCAGATCACGGGGACTAGCAGATTACAATGAGCAGTTCTTC
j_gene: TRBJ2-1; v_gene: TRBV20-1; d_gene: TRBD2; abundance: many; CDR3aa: CSARTSGGASYNEQFF; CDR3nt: TGCAGTGCGAGGACTAGCGGGGGGGCTTCCTACAATGAGCAGTTCTTC
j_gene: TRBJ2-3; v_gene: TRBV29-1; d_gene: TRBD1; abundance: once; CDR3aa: CSVHRTGSDTQYF; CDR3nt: TGCAGCGTTCATAGGACAGGGTCAGATACGCAGTATTTT
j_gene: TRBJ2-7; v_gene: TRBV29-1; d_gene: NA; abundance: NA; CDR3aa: CSVGPGGYEQYF; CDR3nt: TGCAGCGTGGGGCCAGGCGGCTACGAGCAGTACTTC
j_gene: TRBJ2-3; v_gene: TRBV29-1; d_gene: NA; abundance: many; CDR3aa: CSVGGLDANSGAVSTDTQYF; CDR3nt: TGCAGCGTGGGGGGCCTAGACGCAAACAGCGGAGCAGTTAGCACAGATACGCAGTATTTT
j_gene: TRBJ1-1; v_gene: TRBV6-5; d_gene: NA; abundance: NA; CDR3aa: CASSYGRMNTEAFF; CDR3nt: TGTGCCAGCAGTTACGGGCGGATGAACACTGAAGCTTTCTTT
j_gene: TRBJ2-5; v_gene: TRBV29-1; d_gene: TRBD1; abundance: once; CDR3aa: CSVQQGARGETQYF; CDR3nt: TGCAGCGTTCAGCAGGGGGCGCGAGGAGAGACCCAGTACTTC
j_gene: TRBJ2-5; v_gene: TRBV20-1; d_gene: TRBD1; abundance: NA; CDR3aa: CSARLTGGQYF; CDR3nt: TGCAGTGCTAGACTAACAGGGGGCCAGTACTTC
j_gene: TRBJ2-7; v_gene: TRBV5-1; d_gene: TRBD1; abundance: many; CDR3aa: CASSPGTGGWYEQYF; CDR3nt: TGCGCCAGCAGCCCCGGGACAGGGGGTTGGTACGAGCAGTACTTC
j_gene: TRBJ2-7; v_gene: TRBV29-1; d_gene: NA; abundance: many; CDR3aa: CSVVRSRGRSSYEQYF; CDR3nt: TGCAGCGTTGTAAGATCCCGGGGACGTTCGTCCTACGAGCAGTACTTC